This TCR beta chain was recorded in a study of blood T cell repertoires in COVID-19 (TCRdb year 2020). Background on the whole study: The collaborator samples originated in the United States, Italy and Spain and spanned the acute and convalescent phases of COVID-19. The dataset comprised deeply sampled blood TCRbeta repertoires from subjects exposed to, actively infected with, or recovered from COVID-19. The repertoires were made available in a free public database intended to serve as a resource for research on the immune response to SARS-CoV-2. A de-identified subject ID, COVID-19 status, age in years and sex were almost always included in the sample metadata. Where available, HLA class I and class II types were obtained from metadata supplied by the sample provider rather than from assay-based typing. The material from the prospective study consisted of cDNA or gDNA derived from T cells, B-cell-depleted T cells, or PBMCs. The samples were drawn from two sources: the first 160 participants of the ongoing ImmuneRACE study, and over 1,000 subjects contributed by 6 global collaborators.

Broad study findings and their caveats: Clinical and demographic metadata were provided uncurated, with the amount varying by source and participant.

The immunoSEQ Assay, a bias-controlled multiplex PCR, was used to amplify TCRbeta CDR3 regions from genomic DNA. Turning to the authors' computational methods: The number of nucleated cells in each sample was estimated from the amplification of reference gene primers within the assay. To quantify the absolute abundance of each unique TCRbeta CDR3 rearrangement, sequence reads were collapsed and filtered. For each sample, productive Simpson clonality was calculated by taking the square root of Simpson's diversity index across productive rearrangements. Here the immuneACCESS table is served through TCRdb, limited to in-frame sequences with V and J called. Missing clones are a known gap in these copies; in checked studies unresolved V genes cover under half, and the rest lacks a known reason. V, J and clone size are taken as reported in that table, and D and trimming were inferred from the DNA itself. Counted in this sample were about 360,000 clones; around 86% of them appeared once. The ten top clones hold over 2.5% of the sample.

Per the germline V gene, MNHEY is the CDR1 and SVGAGI is the CDR2. V loses 5 bases of germline sequence and J loses 4 bases, and the interval between the two ends is 15 bases. The CDR3, from cysteine to phenylalanine, totals 15 residues. Just CDR3 DNA is preserved here, 45 bases in frame from base 1. Points on this clone: No cognate antigen has been identified for it. No qualities accompany the bases; no much larger clone lies one base away.

Collaborating institutions collected whole blood in K2EDTA tubes following their own protocols. For TCRbeta analysis, collaborators shipped samples in one of three forms: frozen whole blood, isolated PBMCs, or DNA extracted from either of those sample types. The sequencing sample was made of peripheral blood. The chain links TRBV6-5 with TRBJ1-5, with the D gene uncertain. This receptor was identified in a human donor in a cohort sampled during active COVID-19. The DNA is as follows: TGTGCCAGCAGTCTTTCCACAGATTTAAATCAGCCCCAGCATTTT. Translated, it reads CASSLSTDLNQPQHF.